Each of the 10 T cell receptor beta chains below was sequenced from the same sample in a study of graft-versus-host responses after intestinal transplantation. Sequencing used immunoSEQ multiplex PCR; TCRdb keeps in-frame clones, though not all of them. This sample has around 96,000 clones, with more than 80% found just once. The starting material was PBMCs, obtained around 450 days after intestinal transplant. These receptors were obtained from a human patient who received an intestinal transplant, so some T cells may come from the graft donor.

With regard to this clone: One end of the junction is discordant with germline, which a read error may explain. The chain carries TRBV2 and TRBJ2-7; D possibly corresponds to TRBD1 (6 bases). Germline V CDR1 and CDR2: SNHLY, FYNNEI. The CDR3 length is 11 residues. The CDR3 here is CASRTNRVGDF. The CDR3 DNA reads TGTGCCAGCAGAACTAACAGGGTCGGGGACTTC.

The rearrangement links TRBV5-6 to TRBJ2-1; 7 bases are shared with TRBD2. The germline V gene encodes CDR1 SGHDT and CDR2 YYEEEE. The junction had 7 bases not matched to a gene; V was cut back by 6 bases and J by 4 bases. This CDR3 has 14 amino acids. The CDR3 is CASIRGEGYNEQFF. CDR3 bases: TGTGCCAGCATCCGGGGGGAGGGATACAATGAGCAGTTCTTC.

The chain carries TRBV7-9 and TRBJ2-7; 7 bases are shared with TRBD1. From germline, CDR1 is SEHNR and CDR2 FQNEAQ (reference sequence). The junction had 3 bases not matched to a gene; V was cut back by 5 bases and J by 2 bases. This CDR3 region has 13 residues. The CDR3 DNA reads as TGTGCCAGCAGCCCGGGACAGACCTACGAGCAGTACTTC. Protein product: CASSPGQTYEQYF. The complete variable domain, with remaining parts taken from reference TRBV7-9 and TRBJ2-7, reads DTGVSQNPRHKITKRGQNVTFRCDPISEHNRLYWYRQTLGQGPEFLTYFQNEAQLEKSRLLSDRFSAERPKGSFSTLEIQRTEQGDSAMYLCASSPGQTYEQYFGPGTRLTVT.

V is TRBV6-1 and J is TRBJ2-2; D unclear. The CDR3 has 12 amino acids. The V end was cut by 6 bases, the J end by 3 bases, with 5 bases between. CDR1 is MNHNS and CDR2 is SASEGT in the germline V gene. In nucleotides, the CDR3 is TGTGCCAGCAGATTGGACACCGGGGAGCTGTTTTTT. Protein product: CASRLDTGELFF.

The chain combines TRBV21-1 with TRBJ2-7; TRBD1, as called in the table, went unchecked against the DNA. TRBV21-1 is recorded as a pseudogene. The CDR3 runs 14 residues. CDR3 nucleotides: TGTGCCAGCAGCAGTACAGGGTTCTCGTACGAGCAGTACTTC. Its protein product is CASSSTGFSYEQYF.

The chain couples TRBV11-2 to TRBJ1-1; D possibly corresponds to TRBD1 (5 bases). The CDR3 is 16 residues long. V shed 1 base and J shed 3 bases, with 15 bases lying between them. Germline lookup yields CDR1 SGHAT and CDR2 FQNNGV. DNA of the CDR3: TGTGCCAGCAGCTTAGGGGGGTGGATAGGGGACACTGAAGCTTTCTTT. Protein sequence: CASSLGGWIGDTEAFF.

The chain combines TRBV18 with TRBJ1-4; D gene ambiguous. Looked up from germline, CDR1 is KGHSH and CDR2 is LQKENI. The CDR3 spans 19 residues. The V and J ends lost 3 bases and 8 bases respectively, with 28 bases between them. CDR3 DNA sequence: TGTGCCAGCTCACCCAGTGCAGGTCTCATTTTGCGGTCGGGGGAAAAACTGTTTTTT. Its protein is CASSPSAGLILRSGEKLFF. Based on the CDR3 plus reference TRBV18 and TRBJ1-4, the full variable domain is NAGVMQNPRHLVRRRGQEARLRCSPMKGHSHVYWYRQLPEEGLKFMVYLQKENIIDESGMPKERFSAEFPKEGPSILRIQQVVRGDSAAYFCASSPSAGLILRSGEKLFFGSGTQLSVL.

The genes are TRBV6-1 and TRBJ2-7; the D gene is possibly TRBD1 (6 bases). With 0 bases removed from V and 2 bases from J, the gap between germline ends came to 11 bases. CDR1 and CDR2 from the germline V gene are MNHNS and SASEGT. The CDR3 runs to 15 residues. The CDR3 region has the DNA TGTGCCAGCAGTGAAGCTCCCAGGGGACCCTACGAGCAGTACTTC. Translated, it gives CASSEAPRGPYEQYF.

A few counts support this clone. The chain has TRBV5-6 and TRBJ1-6; 10 bases map to TRBD1. CDR3 length equals 16 residues. Trimming cost V 0 bases and J 6 bases; bases outside gene matches: 3. Germline CDR1 and CDR2: SGHDT and YYEEEE. The CDR3 coding sequence is TGTGCCAGCAGCTTGGGACAGGGGGCCCTTAATTCACCCCTCCACTTT. Encoded protein: CASSLGQGALNSPLHF. Using reference TRBV5-6 and TRBJ1-6 for the parts outside the CDR3, the full variable domain is DAGVTQSPTHLIKTRGQQVTLRCSPKSGHDTVSWYQQALGQGPQFIFQYYEEEERQRGNFPDRFSGHQFPNYSSELNVNALLLGDSALYLCASSLGQGALNSPLHFGNGTRLTVT.

The chain joins TRBV5-1 to TRBJ2-2; TRBD2 is a possible D gene (5 bases). The CDR3 totals 13 residues. V was clipped by 1 base and J by 7 bases, with 8 bases between them. Germline CDR1 is SGHRS and CDR2 is YFSETQ. In DNA, the CDR3 is TGCGCCAGCAGCTTGCTAGCTGGCGGGGAGCTGTTTTTT. Residues: CASSLLAGGELFF.